This TCR beta chain is from a study of shared clonotypes between healthy human individuals. Assay used: immunoSEQ multiplex PCR; TCRdb lists only in-frame clones, some missing. The table shows about 330,000 clones, with around 86% occurring only once. The germline V gene encodes CDR1 MGHRA and CDR2 YSYEKL. CDR3 length equals 14 residues. Trimming took 8 bases from V and 0 from J, leaving 11 bases between them. The sequenced material came from memory CD8+ T cells sorted from blood. The subset is: CD45RO+ cells pooled with CCR7-negative TemRA cells. This TCR was recovered from a man in his late teens or twenties in good health. The chain joins TRBV4-1 to TRBJ1-3; no clear D gene. The CDR3: CASDDGYSGNTIYF. The CDR3 region has the DNA TGCGCCAGCGACGACGGATACTCTGGAAACACCATATATTTT.